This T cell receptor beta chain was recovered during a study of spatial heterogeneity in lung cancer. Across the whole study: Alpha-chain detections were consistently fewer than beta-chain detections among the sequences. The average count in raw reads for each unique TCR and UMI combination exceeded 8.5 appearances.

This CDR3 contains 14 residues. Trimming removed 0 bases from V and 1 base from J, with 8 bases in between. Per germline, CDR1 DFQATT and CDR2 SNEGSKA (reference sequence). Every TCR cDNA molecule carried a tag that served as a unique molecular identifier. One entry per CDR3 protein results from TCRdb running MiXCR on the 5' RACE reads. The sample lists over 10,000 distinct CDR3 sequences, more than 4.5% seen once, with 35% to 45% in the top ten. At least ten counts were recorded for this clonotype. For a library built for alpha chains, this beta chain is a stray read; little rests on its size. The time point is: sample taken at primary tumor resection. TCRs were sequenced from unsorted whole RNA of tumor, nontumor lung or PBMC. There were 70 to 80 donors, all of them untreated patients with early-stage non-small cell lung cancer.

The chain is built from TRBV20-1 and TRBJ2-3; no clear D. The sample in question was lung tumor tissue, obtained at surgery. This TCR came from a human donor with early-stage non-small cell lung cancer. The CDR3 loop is CSARDEVGTDTQYF. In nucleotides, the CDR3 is TGCAGTGCTAGAGATGAAGTGGGCACAGATACGCAGTATTTT.